This TCR beta chain was documented in a study of blood T cell repertoires in COVID-19. Clones were read by immunoSEQ multiplex PCR, and TCRdb kept only the in-frame ones, dropping some. The sample lists 390,000 or so clones, 80% to 90% occurring once. Germline V lookup: CDR1 LNHNV, CDR2 YYDKDF (reference sequence). The CDR3 consists of 14 residues. The V gene lost 0 bases and the J gene lost 5 bases, with 10 bases spanning the gap. Sequenced: peripheral blood. This sequence was found in a woman under 40 with active or convalescent COVID-19. The chain is built from TRBV15 and TRBJ1-2, with D tentatively TRBD1 (5 bases). DNA for the CDR3: TGTGCCACCAGCAGAGATGGCCCAGGGTATGGCTACACCTTC. Translated, it gives CATSRDGPGYGYTF.